The clone carrying this T cell receptor beta chain was picked up many times. The antigen remains undetermined. The CDR3 contains 17 residues. V was clipped by 0 bases and J by 2 bases, with 16 bases between them. Germline CDR1 is SGHNT and CDR2 is YYREEE (reference sequence). The data derive from a study of CD8 T cells in ankylosing spondylitis. With molecular barcodes, quantitative 5'-RACE was used to make the TCR beta libraries. TCRdb reprocessed the 5' RACE reads via MiXCR and lists one record per CDR3 protein. Of approximately 140,000 distinct CDR3 sequences in the sample, 9.3% are singletons; the top ten hold approximately 3.3%. Whole-study findings and limits: Clones linked to disease were reported to show significant enrichment in matched ankylosing spondylitis synovial fluid.

The sequence derives from a male donor with ankylosing spondylitis or in good health (not recorded which). The source material was blood, either unsorted or a sorted T cell fraction (not recorded which). V usage is TRBV5-4 and J usage is TRBJ2-3; D is ambiguous. The CDR3 loop is CASSLGPVAPNTDTQYF. The CDR3 DNA follows: TGTGCCAGCAGCTTGGGACCGGTGGCTCCTAACACAGATACGCAGTATTTT.